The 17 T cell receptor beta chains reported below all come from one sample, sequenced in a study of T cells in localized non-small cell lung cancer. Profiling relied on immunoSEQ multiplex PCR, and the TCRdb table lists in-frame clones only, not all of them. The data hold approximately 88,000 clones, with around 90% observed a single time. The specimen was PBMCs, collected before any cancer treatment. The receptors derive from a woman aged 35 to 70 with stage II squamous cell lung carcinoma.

CDR3 sequence reads: CASSLGPQGRDQPQHF. CDR3 coding DNA: TGCGCCAGCAGCTTGGGGCCGCAGGGCAGGGATCAGCCCCAGCATTTT. This rearrangement joins TRBV5-1 to TRBJ1-5; weak D call: TRBD1 (5 bases). The CDR3 sequence is 16 residues long. Germline lookup yields CDR1 SGHRS and CDR2 YFSETQ. The V gene lost 0 bases and the J gene lost 5 bases, with 15 bases spanning the gap.

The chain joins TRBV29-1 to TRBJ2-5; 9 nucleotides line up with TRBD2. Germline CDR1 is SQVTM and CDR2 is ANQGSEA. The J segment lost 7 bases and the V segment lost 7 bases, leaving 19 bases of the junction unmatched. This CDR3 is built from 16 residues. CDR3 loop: CSAHKGVAGAVGTQYF. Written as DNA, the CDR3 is TGCAGCGCCCACAAGGGGGTAGCGGGGGCCGTTGGGACCCAGTACTTC. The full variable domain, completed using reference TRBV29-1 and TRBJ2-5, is SAVISQKPSRDICQRGTSLTIQCQVDSQVTMMFWYRQQPGQSLTLIATANQGSEATYESGFVIDKFPISRPNLTFSTLTVSNMSPEDSSIYLCSAHKGVAGAVGTQYFGPGTRLLVL.

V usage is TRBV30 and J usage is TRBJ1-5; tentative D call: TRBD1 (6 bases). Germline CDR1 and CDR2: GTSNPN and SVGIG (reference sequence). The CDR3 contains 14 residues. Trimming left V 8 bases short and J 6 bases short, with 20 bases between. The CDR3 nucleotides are TGTGCCACGTCCCATACAGGGTACGGTCAGCCCCAGCATTTT. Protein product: CATSHTGYGQPQHF.

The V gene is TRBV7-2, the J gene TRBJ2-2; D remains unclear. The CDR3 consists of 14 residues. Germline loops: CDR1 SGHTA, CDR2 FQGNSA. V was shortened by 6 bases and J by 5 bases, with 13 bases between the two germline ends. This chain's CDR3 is CASSASQVTGELFF. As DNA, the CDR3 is TGTGCCAGCAGTGCTTCTCAGGTTACCGGGGAGCTGTTTTTT.

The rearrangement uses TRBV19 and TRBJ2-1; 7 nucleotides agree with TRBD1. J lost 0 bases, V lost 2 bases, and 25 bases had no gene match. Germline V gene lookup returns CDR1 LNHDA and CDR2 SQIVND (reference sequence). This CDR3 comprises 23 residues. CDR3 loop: CASSIRIWIRRDSPMSSYNEQFF. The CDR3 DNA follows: TGTGCCAGTAGTATAAGGATATGGATCCGACGGGACAGTCCGATGAGCTCCTACAATGAGCAGTTCTTC.

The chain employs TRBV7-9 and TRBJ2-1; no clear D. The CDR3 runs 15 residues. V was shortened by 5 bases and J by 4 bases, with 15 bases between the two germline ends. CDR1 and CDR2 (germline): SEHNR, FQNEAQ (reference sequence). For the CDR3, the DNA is TGTGCCAGCAGCCCCTTGGGCGGTTCTTACAATGAGCAGTTCTTC. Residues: CASSPLGGSYNEQFF.

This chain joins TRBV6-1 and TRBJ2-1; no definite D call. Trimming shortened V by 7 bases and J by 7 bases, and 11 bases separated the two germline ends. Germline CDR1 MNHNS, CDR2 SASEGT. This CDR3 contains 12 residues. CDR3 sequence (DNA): TGTGCCAGCACCCTTTTCGGGAATGAGCAGTTCTTC. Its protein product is CASTLFGNEQFF.

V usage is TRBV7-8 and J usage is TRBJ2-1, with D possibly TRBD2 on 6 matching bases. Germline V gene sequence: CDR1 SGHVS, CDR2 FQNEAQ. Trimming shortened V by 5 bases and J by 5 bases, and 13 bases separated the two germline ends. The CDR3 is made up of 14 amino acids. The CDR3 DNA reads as TGTGCCAGCAGCCGGCGACTAGAAAACAATGAGCAGTTCTTC. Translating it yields CASSRRLENNEQFF.

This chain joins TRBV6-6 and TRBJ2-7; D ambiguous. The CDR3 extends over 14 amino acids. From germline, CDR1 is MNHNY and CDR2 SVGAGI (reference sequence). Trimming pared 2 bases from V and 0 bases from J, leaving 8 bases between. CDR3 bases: TGTGCCAGCAGTTACGGGGTAGGCTCCTACGAGCAGTACTTC. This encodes CASSYGVGSYEQYF.

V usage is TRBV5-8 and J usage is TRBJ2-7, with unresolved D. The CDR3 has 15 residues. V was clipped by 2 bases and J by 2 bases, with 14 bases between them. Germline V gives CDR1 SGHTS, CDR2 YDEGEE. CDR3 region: CASSFRLPRTYEQYF. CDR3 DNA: TGTGCCAGCAGCTTTCGTTTGCCGCGCACCTACGAGCAGTACTTC.

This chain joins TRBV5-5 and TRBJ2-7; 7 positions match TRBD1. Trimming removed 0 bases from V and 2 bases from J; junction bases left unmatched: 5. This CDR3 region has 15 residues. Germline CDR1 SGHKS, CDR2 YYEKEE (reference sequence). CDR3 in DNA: TGTGCCAGCAGCTTGGACAGGGGAATCGCCTACGAGCAGTACTTC. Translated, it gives CASSLDRGIAYEQYF. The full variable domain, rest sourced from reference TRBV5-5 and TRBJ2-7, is DAGVTQSPTHLIKTRGQQVTLRCSPISGHKSVSWYQQVLGQGPQFIFQYYEKEERGRGNFPDRFSARQFPNYSSELNVNALLLGDSALYLCASSLDRGIAYEQYFGPGTRLTVT.

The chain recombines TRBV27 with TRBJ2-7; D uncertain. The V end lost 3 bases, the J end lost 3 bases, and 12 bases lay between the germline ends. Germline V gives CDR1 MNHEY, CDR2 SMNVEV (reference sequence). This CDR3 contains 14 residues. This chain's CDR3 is CASSFIRTDYEQYF. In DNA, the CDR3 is TGTGCCAGCAGTTTCATCAGGACGGACTACGAGCAGTACTTC.

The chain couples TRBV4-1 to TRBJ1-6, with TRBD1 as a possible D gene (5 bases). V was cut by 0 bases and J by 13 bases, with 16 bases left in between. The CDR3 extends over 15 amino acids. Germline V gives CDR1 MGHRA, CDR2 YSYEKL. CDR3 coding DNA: TGCGCCAGCAGCCAAGAAGGCCGCTTGGGGGACCCCCTCCACTTT. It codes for CASSQEGRLGDPLHF.

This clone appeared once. In DNA, the CDR3 is TGTGCCAGCAGTTTAACCGGGAGGGGGATGGAGACAGGGCGCAATCAGCCCCAGCATTTT. It encodes CASSLTGRGMETGRNQPQHF. This chain links TRBV27 with TRBJ1-5; TRBD1 matches 7 bases. Germline assignment: CDR1 MNHEY and CDR2 SMNVEV (reference sequence). J gave up 2 bases and V 2 bases, and 18 bases lay outside the gene matches. The CDR3 is made up of 20 amino acids.

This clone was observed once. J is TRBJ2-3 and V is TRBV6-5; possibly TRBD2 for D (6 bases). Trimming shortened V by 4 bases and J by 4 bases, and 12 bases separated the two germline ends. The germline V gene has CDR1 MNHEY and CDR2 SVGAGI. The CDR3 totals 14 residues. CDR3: CASSFRDSADTQYF. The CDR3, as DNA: TGTGCCAGCAGTTTCCGGGACTCCGCAGATACGCAGTATTTT.

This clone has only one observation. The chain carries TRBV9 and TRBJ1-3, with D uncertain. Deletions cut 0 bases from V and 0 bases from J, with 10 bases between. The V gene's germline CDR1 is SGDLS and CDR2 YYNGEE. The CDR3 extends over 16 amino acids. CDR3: CASSVEGASSGNTIYF. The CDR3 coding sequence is TGTGCCAGCAGCGTAGAGGGAGCAAGCTCTGGAAACACCATATATTTT. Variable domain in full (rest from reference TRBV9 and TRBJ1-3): DSGVTQTPKHLITATGQRVTLRCSPRSGDLSVYWYQQSLDQGLQFLIQYYNGEERAKGNILERFSAQQFPDLHSELNLSSLELGDSALYFCASSVEGASSGNTIYFGEGSWLTVV.

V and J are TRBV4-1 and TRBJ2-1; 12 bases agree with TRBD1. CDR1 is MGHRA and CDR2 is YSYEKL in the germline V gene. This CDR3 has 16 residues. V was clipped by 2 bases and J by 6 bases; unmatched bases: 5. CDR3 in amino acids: CASSQIPGQGANEQFF. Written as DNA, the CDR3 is TGCGCCAGCAGCCAAATTCCGGGACAGGGGGCCAATGAGCAGTTCTTC.